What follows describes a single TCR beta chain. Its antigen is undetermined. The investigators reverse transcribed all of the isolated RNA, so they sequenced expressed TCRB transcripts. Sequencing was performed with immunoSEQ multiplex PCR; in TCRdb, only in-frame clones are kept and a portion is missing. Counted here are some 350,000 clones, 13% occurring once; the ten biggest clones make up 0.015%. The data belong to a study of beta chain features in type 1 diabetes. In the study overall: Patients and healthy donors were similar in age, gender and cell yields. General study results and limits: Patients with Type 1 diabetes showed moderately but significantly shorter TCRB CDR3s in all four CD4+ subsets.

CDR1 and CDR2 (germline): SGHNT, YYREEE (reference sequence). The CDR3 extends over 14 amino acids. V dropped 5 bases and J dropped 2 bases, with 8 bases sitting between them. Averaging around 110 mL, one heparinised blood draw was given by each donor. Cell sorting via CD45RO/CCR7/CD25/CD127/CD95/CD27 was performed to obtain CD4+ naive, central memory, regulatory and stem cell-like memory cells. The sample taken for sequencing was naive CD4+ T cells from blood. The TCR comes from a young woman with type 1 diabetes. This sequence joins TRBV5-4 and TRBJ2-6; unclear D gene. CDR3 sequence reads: CASRASAGANVLTF. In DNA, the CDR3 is TGTGCCAGCAGGGCCTCTGCTGGGGCCAACGTCCTGACTTTC.